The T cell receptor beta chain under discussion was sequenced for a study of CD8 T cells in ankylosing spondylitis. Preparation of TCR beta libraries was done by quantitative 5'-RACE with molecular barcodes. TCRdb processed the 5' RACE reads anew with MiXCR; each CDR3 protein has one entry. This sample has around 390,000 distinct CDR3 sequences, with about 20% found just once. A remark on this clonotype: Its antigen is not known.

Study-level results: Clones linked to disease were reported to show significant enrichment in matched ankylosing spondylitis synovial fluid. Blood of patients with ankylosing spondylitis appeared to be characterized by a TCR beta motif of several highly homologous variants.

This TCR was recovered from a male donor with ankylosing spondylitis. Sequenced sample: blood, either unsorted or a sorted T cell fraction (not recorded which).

CDR3 protein: CASSQERATDTQYF. For the CDR3, the DNA is TGCGCCAGCAGCCAAGAGCGGGCCACAGATACGCAGTATTTT. The genes are TRBV4-1 and TRBJ2-3; tentative D call: TRBD2 (5 bases). CDR1 MGHRA and CDR2 YSYEKL come from the germline V gene. V shed 0 bases and J shed 2 bases, with 6 bases lying between them. The CDR3 has 14 amino acids.